The 14 T cell receptor beta chains below were found in one sample sequenced in a study of OX40 agonist ivuxolimab in advanced cancers. Library preparation used the immunoSEQ multiplex PCR assay. TCRdb provides this immuneACCESS table in a form limited to in-frame rearrangements. Some clones are lacking; in checked studies, under half of them reflect an unresolved V gene, and why the rest are absent is not known. This sample gives roughly 36,000 clones in total; roughly 80% of them show up just once. About 20% of the sample belongs to the ten largest clones. The sequences come from CD4+ or CD8+ T cells sorted from blood, collected in a trial of the OX40 agonist ivuxolimab. These receptors all come from an adult with an advanced solid tumor such as melanoma, head and neck, liver or kidney cancer.

The rearrangement uses TRBV6-1 and TRBJ1-5; D gene unclear. CDR1 and CDR2 (germline): MNHNS, SASEGT. V dropped 5 bases and J dropped 3 bases, with 14 bases sitting between them. This CDR3 is built from 15 residues. CDR3 bases: TGTGCCAGCAGTTTAGCGCAGGCAGCCAATCAGCCCCAGCATTTT. This encodes CASSLAQAANQPQHF.

The chain uses TRBV7-3 and TRBJ2-6; D may be TRBD1 or TRBD2 (5 bases each). The V gene's germline CDR1 is SGHTA and CDR2 FQGTGA. V lost 5 bases, J lost 4 bases, and 12 bases lay in between. The CDR3 is 15 amino acids. For the CDR3, the DNA is TGTGCCAGCAGCCGAGGGGAGTCGGGGGCCAACGTCCTGACTTTC. Translating it yields CASSRGESGANVLTF.

The chain has TRBV6-1 and TRBJ1-2, with 9 bases fitting TRBD1. The CDR3 runs to 13 residues. Germline V gene sequence: CDR1 MNHNS, CDR2 SASEGT. Trimming took 6 bases from V and 6 from J; bases not matched to a gene: 5. In DNA form, the CDR3 reads TGTGCCAGCAGGGAGGGGACAGGGAATGGCTACACCTTC. Translation: CASREGTGNGYTF.

The V call is TRBV7-2, the J call TRBJ2-2; D unresolved. V gave up 5 bases and J gave up 0 bases, with 13 bases separating them. This CDR3 comprises 16 residues. In germline, CDR1 is SGHTA, CDR2 FQGNSA. CDR3 DNA: TGTGCCAGCAGCCCGCCGAGACTGGCGAACACCGGGGAGCTGTTTTTT. This sequence encodes CASSPPRLANTGELFF.

The chain employs TRBV5-1 and TRBJ2-7, with 7 nucleotides matching TRBD1. CDR3 size: 15 residues. Germline assignment: CDR1 SGHRS and CDR2 YFSETQ. The ends lost 5 bases at V and 2 bases at J; junction bases unmatched: 10. The DNA for the CDR3 is TGCGCCAGCAGTTCTGAGGGGGCCGGAGCCTACGAGCAGTACTTC. This translates into CASSSEGAGAYEQYF.

This rearrangement joins TRBV5-6 to TRBJ1-6, with D tentatively TRBD1 (5 bases). V lost 0 bases to trimming and J lost 11 bases, with 15 bases between them. This CDR3 has 15 residues. Germline V gives CDR1 SGHDT, CDR2 YYEEEE. CDR3 in DNA: TGTGCCAGCAGCTTGGACAGGAGGTCAAGGGCACCCCTCCACTTT. It yields the protein CASSLDRRSRAPLHF.

This chain connects TRBV28 to TRBJ2-3; 9 nucleotides match TRBD1. Germline V gene lookup returns CDR1 MDHEN and CDR2 SYDVKM. The CDR3 runs to 14 residues. Trimming removed 5 bases from V and 5 bases from J; junction bases left unmatched: 5. CDR3 protein: CASSGTGKGDTQYF. Written as DNA, the CDR3 is TGTGCCAGCAGTGGGACAGGGAAAGGAGATACGCAGTATTTT.

The chain uses TRBV6-5 and TRBJ1-5; 8 bases fit TRBD1. V was clipped by 6 bases and J by 0 bases; unmatched bases: 4. The CDR3 consists of 15 residues. The V gene's germline CDR1 is MNHEY and CDR2 SVGAGI. CDR3 amino acids: CASSRTGNSNQPQHF. The CDR3 DNA is TGTGCCAGCAGCCGGACAGGGAATAGCAATCAGCCCCAGCATTTT.

This clone was observed a single time. V gene TRBV5-1 combines with J gene TRBJ1-4; D is ambiguous. The CDR3 extends over 13 amino acids. V dropped 1 base and J dropped 7 bases, with 8 bases sitting between them. CDR1 is SGHRS, CDR2 YFSETQ, per germline. As DNA, the CDR3 is TGCGCCAGCAGCTTGCGTCTGGGTGAAAAACTGTTTTTT. Translated: CASSLRLGEKLFF.

The rearrangement uses TRBV18 and TRBJ2-3; no definite D call. The V end lost 2 bases, the J end lost 2 bases, and 11 bases lay between the germline ends. CDR3 length: 15 amino acids. Germline V gene sequence: CDR1 KGHSH, CDR2 LQKENI. DNA of the CDR3: TGTGCCAGCTCACCAGCGAGTTTGCCCACAGATACGCAGTATTTT. Amino acid sequence: CASSPASLPTDTQYF.

On this clone itself: Germline is not matched at one junction end, which may reflect a read error. The V call is TRBV7-9, the J call TRBJ2-7; no clear D gene. The CDR3 is 14 residues long. Per the germline V gene, CDR1 is SEHNR and CDR2 is FQNEAQ (reference sequence). DNA of the CDR3: TGCGCCAGCAGCCAAGGGTTTGGTGGCTACGAGCAGTACTTC. Translating gives CASSQGFGGYEQYF.

V is TRBV4-1 and J is TRBJ2-4, with 7 bases aligning to TRBD2. CDR1 and CDR2 from the germline V gene are MGHRA and YSYEKL. The CDR3 totals 19 residues. V lost 1 base, J lost 2 bases, and 14 bases stayed unmatched. The CDR3 coding sequence is TGCGCCAGCAGCCAAGGGTATGTCCCGGGGCGGGAGACCAAAAACATTCAGTACTTC. This codes for CASSQGYVPGRETKNIQYF.

The V call is TRBV18, the J call TRBJ2-1, with 11 bases fitting TRBD2. The CDR3 is 18 amino acids. V shed 2 bases, J shed 5 bases, and the junction held 11 bases outside the gene matches. Germline V gives CDR1 KGHSH, CDR2 LQKENI. As DNA, the CDR3 is TGTGCCAGCTCACCATTTGATACTAGCGGGAGTACACACAATGAGCAGTTCTTC. It encodes CASSPFDTSGSTHNEQFF.

The DNA for the CDR3 is TGTGCCAGCAGCCCCCAGGGCTCCTACTACGAGCAGTACTTC. Translated: CASSPQGSYYEQYF. The J gene is TRBJ2-7, the V gene TRBV7-2, with D possibly matching TRBD1 (5 bases). The germline V and J ends were trimmed by 5 bases and 3 bases, with 14 bases remaining between them. The CDR3 is 14 amino acids. Germline CDR1 reads SGHTA; CDR2 reads FQGNSA.